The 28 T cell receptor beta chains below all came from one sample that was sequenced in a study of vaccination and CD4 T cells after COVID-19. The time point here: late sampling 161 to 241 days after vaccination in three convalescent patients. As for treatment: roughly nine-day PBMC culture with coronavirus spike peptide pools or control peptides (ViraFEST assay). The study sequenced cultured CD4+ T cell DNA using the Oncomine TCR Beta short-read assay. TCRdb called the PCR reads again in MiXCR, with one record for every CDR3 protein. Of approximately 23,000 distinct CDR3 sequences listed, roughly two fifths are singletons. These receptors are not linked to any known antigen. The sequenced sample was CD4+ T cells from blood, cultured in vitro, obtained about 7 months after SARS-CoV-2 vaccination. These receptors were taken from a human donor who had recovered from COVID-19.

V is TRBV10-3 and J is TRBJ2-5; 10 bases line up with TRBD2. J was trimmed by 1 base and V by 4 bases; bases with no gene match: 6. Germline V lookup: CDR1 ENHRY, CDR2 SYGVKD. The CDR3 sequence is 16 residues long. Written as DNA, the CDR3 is TGTGCCATCAGTGGTTCGAGCGGGGGGGCCCAAGAGACCCAGTACTTC. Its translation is CAISGSSGGAQETQYF.

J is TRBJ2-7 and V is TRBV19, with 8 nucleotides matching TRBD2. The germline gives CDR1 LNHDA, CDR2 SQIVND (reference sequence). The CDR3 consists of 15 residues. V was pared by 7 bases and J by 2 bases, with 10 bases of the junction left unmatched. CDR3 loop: CASTVSGAAPYEQYF. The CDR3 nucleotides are TGTGCCAGTACCGTTAGCGGGGCGGCCCCCTACGAGCAGTACTTC.

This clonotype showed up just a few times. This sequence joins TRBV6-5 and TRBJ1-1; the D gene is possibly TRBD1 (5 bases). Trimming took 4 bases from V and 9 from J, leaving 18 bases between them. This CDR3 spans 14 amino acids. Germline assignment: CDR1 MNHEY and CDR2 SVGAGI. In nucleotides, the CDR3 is TGTGCCAGCAGTTGGGGTGGGGGTAGGACTAAAGCTTTCTTT. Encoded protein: CASSWGGGRTKAFF.

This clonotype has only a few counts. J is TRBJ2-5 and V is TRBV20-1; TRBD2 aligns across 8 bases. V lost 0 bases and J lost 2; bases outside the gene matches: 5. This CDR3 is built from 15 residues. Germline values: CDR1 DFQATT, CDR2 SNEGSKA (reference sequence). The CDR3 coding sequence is TGCAGTGCTAGAGATGCGGTAGCGGGGCAAGAGACCCAGTACTTC. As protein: CSARDAVAGQETQYF.

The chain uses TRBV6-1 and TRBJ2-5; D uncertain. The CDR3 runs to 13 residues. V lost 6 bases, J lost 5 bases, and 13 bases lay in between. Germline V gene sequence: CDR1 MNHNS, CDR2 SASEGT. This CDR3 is CASRIRVGETQYF. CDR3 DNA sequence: TGTGCCAGCAGGATAAGGGTGGGTGAGACCCAGTACTTC.

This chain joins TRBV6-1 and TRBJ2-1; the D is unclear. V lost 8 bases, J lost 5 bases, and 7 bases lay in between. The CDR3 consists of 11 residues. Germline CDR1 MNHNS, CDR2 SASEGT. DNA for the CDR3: TGTGCCAGCGCAGGAAACAATGAGCAGTTCTTC. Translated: CASAGNNEQFF.

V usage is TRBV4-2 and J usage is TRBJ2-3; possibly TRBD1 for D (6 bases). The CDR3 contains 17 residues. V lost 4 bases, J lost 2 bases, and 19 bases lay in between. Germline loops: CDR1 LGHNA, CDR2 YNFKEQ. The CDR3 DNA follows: TGTGCCAGCAGCCCAGGGGTGCGCAGTTCCCACACAGATACGCAGTATTTT. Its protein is CASSPGVRSSHTDTQYF.

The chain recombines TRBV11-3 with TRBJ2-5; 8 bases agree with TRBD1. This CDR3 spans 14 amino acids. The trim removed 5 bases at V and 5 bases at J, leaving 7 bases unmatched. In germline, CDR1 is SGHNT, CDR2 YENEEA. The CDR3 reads CASSPPTGGETQYF. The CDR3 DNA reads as TGTGCCAGCAGCCCACCTACAGGGGGGGAGACCCAGTACTTC.

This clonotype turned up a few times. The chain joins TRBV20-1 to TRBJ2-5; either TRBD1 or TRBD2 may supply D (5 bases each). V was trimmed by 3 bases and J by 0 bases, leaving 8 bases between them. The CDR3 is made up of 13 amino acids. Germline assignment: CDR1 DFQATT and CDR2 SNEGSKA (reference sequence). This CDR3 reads CSASLGHQETQYF. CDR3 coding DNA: TGCAGTGCTAGTTTGGGACACCAAGAGACCCAGTACTTC.

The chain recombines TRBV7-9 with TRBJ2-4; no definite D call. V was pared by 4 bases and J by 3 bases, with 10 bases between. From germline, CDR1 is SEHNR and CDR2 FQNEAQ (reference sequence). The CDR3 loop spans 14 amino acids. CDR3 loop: CASSSIKGKNIQYF. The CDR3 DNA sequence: TGTGCCAGCAGCTCGATCAAGGGCAAAAACATTCAGTACTTC.

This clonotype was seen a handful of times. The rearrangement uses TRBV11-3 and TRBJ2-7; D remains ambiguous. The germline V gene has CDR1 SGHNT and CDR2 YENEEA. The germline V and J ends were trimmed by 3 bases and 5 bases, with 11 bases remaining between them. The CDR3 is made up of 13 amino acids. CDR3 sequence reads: CASSLRGGHEQYF. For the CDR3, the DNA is TGTGCCAGCAGCTTGAGAGGTGGCCACGAGCAGTACTTC.

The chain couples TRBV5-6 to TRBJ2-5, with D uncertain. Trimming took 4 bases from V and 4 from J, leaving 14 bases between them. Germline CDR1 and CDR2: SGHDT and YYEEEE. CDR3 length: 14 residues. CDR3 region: CASSAVRSRETQYF. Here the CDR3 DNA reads TGTGCCAGCAGCGCGGTACGGAGTCGAGAGACCCAGTACTTC.

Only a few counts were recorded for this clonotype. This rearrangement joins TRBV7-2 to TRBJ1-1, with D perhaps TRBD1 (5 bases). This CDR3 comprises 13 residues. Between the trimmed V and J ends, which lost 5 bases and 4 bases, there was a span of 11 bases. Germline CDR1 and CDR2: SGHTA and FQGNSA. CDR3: CASSITGGTEAFF. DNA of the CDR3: TGTGCCAGCAGCATCACAGGTGGCACTGAAGCTTTCTTT.

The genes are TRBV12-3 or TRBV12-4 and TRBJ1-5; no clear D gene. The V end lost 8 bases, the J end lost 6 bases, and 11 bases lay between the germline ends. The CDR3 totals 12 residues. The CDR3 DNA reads TGTGCCAGCGGTGGTCCGGGTCAGCCCCAGCATTTT. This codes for CASGGPGQPQHF.

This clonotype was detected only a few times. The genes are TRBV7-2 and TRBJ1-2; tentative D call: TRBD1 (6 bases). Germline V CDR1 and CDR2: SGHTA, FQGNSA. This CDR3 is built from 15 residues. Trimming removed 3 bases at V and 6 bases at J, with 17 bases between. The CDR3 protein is CASSLRRGRSDGYTF. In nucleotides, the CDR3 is TGTGCCAGCAGCTTGCGCAGGGGTAGATCCGATGGCTACACCTTC. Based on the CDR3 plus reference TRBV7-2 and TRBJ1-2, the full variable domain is GAGVSQSPSNKVTEKGKDVELRCDPISGHTALYWYRQSLGQGLEFLIYFQGNSAPDKSGLPSDRFSAERTGGSVSTLTIQRTQQEDSAVYLCASSLRRGRSDGYTFGSGTRLTVV.

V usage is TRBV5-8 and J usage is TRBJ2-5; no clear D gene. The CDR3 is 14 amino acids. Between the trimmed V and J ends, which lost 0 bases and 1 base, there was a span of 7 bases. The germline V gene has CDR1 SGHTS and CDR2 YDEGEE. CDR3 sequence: CASSLDTLQETQYF. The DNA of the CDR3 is TGTGCCAGCAGCTTGGACACCCTCCAAGAGACCCAGTACTTC.

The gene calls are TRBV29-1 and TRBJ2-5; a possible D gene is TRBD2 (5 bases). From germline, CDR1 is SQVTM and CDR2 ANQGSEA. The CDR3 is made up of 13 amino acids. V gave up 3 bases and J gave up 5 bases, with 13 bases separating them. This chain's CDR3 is CSVEVGGWETQYF. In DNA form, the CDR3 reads TGCAGCGTTGAGGTCGGCGGGTGGGAGACCCAGTACTTC.

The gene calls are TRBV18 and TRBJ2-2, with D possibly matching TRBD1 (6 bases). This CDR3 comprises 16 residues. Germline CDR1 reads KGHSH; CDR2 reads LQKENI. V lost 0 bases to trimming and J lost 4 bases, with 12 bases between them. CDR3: CASSPPQGQLTGELFF. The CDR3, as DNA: TGTGCCAGCTCACCACCGCAGGGACAACTCACCGGGGAGCTGTTTTTT.

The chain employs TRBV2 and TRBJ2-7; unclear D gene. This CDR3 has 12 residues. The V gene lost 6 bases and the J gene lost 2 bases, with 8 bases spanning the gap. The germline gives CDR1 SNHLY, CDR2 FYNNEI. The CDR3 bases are TGTGCCAGCAGCCCGTGGGCCTACGAGCAGTACTTC. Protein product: CASSPWAYEQYF.

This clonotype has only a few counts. DNA of the CDR3: TGCAGTGCTAGAGAGTGGGGCGGACACTATGGCTACACCTTC. This gives the protein CSAREWGGHYGYTF. The V call is TRBV20-1, the J call TRBJ1-2; weak D call: TRBD1 (5 bases). V gave up 0 bases and J gave up 3 bases, with 11 bases separating them. The CDR3 spans 14 residues. CDR1 is DFQATT and CDR2 is SNEGSKA in the germline V gene (reference sequence).

For the CDR3, the DNA is TGTGCCAGCAGCGGACGTTTGGGAACGGCTTTGATAAGGGGCGCCCGAACTGAAGCTTTCTTT. Residues: CASSGRLGTALIRGARTEAFF. The chain has TRBV7-2 and TRBJ1-1; perhaps TRBD1 as D (5 bases). With 5 bases removed from V and 5 bases from J, the gap between germline ends came to 36 bases. The length of the CDR3 is 21 residues. Per germline, CDR1 SGHTA and CDR2 FQGNSA.

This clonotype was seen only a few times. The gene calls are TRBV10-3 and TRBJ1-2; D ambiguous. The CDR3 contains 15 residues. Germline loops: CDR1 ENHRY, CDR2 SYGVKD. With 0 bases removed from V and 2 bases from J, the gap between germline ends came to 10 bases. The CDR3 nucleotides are TGTGCCATCAGTGAGTCGGTGGACGGAAACTATGGCTACACCTTC. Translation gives CAISESVDGNYGYTF.

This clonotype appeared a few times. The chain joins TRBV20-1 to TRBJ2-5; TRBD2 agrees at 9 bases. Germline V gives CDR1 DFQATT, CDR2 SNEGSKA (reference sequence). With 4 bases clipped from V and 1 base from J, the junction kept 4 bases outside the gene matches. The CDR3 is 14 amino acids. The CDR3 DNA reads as TGCAGTGCTAAGACTAGCGGAGCCCAAGAGACCCAGTACTTC. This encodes CSAKTSGAQETQYF.

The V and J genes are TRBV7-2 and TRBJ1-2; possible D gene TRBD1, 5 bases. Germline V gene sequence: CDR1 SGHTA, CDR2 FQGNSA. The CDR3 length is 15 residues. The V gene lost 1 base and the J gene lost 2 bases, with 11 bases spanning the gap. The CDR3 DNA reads TGTGCCAGCAGCTTAGGGGGGGTTGTAAACTATGGCTACACCTTC. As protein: CASSLGGVVNYGYTF.

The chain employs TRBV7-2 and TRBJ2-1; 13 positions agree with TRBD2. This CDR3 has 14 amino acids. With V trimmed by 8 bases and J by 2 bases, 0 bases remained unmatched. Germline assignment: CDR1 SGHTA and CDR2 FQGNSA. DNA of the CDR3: TGTGCCAGCGGGACTAGCGGGACCTACAATGAGCAGTTCTTC. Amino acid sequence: CASGTSGTYNEQFF.

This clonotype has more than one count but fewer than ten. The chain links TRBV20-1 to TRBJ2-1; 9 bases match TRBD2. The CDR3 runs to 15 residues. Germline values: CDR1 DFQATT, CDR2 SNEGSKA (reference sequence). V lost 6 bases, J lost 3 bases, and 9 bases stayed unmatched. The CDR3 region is CSAIRLAGIYNEQFF. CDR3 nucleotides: TGCAGTGCAATCCGGCTAGCGGGAATCTACAATGAGCAGTTCTTC.

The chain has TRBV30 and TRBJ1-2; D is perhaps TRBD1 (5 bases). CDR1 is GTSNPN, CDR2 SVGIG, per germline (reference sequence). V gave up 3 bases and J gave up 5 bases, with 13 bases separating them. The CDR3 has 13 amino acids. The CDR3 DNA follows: TGTGCCTGGAGCCGGGACGGCATGTATGGCTACACCTTC. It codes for CAWSRDGMYGYTF.

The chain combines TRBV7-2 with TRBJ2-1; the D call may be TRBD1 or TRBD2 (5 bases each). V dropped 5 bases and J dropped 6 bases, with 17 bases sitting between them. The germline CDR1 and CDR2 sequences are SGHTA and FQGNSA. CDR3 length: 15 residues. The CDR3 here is CASSLEWDPGNEQFF. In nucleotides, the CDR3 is TGTGCCAGCAGCCTAGAATGGGACCCCGGCAATGAGCAGTTCTTC.